Presented here are 27 T cell receptor beta chains from one specimen sequenced in a study of blood T cell repertoires in COVID-19. Profiled with immunoSEQ multiplex PCR; TCRdb holds only in-frame clones, not every one. This table holds approximately 220,000 clones, about four fifths found once. The sample consisted of peripheral blood. These receptors came from a woman aged 40 to 55 with active or convalescent COVID-19.

This chain uses TRBV5-6 with TRBJ2-5, with 9 bases identical to TRBD2. V trimming: 0 bases; J trimming: 4 bases; junction bases outside the gene matches: 1. This CDR3 contains 14 residues. The germline V gene encodes CDR1 SGHDT and CDR2 YYEEEE. The CDR3 nucleotides read TGTGCCAGCAGCTTGGGACTAGCGGTAGAGACCCAGTACTTC. Encoded protein: CASSLGLAVETQYF.

This clone appeared a single time. This chain links TRBV5-1 with TRBJ2-2; no firm D call. CDR3 length: 15 amino acids. Germline CDR1 reads SGHRS; CDR2 reads YFSETQ. The V end lost 4 bases, the J end lost 4 bases, and 14 bases lay between the germline ends. The CDR3: CASSILSLRTGELFF. CDR3 in DNA: TGCGCCAGCAGCATTTTAAGCCTACGCACCGGGGAGCTGTTTTTT. Supplemented by reference TRBV5-1 and TRBJ2-2, the full variable domain reads KAGVTQTPRYLIKTRGQQVTLSCSPISGHRSVSWYQQTPGQGLQFLFEYFSETQRNKGNFPGRFSGRQFSNSRSEMNVSTLELGDSALYLCASSILSLRTGELFFGEGSRLTVL.

V usage is TRBV6-5 and J usage is TRBJ2-7; TRBD1 matches at 8 bases. This CDR3 is 14 amino acids long. With 10 bases clipped from V and 3 bases from J, the junction kept 11 bases outside the gene matches. The germline V gene has CDR1 MNHEY and CDR2 SVGAGI. CDR3 bases: TGTGCCACCAAATCCGGGACAGGAGGCTACGAGCAGTACTTC. It is translated as CATKSGTGGYEQYF.

The chain has TRBV7-6 and TRBJ1-1; no reliable D call. Germline V lookup: CDR1 SGHVS, CDR2 FNYEAQ. V lost 1 base and J lost 4, with 10 bases in between. The CDR3 consists of 14 residues. In DNA, the CDR3 is TGTGCCAGCAGCTTAGGGGAGCTGGGCACTGAAGCTTTCTTT. As protein: CASSLGELGTEAFF.

The chain joins TRBV2 to TRBJ2-2; the match to TRBD2 covers 7 bases. After removal of 4 bases from V and 3 bases from J, the junction contained 8 bases not matched to a gene. This CDR3 has 16 amino acids. Germline V lookup: CDR1 SNHLY, CDR2 FYNNEI. CDR3: CASSVLSGEHTGELFF. The CDR3 bases are TGTGCCAGCAGTGTACTAAGCGGGGAGCACACCGGGGAGCTGTTTTTT.

J is TRBJ2-7 and V is TRBV28, with 7 bases matching TRBD2. The V gene's germline CDR1 is MDHEN and CDR2 SYDVKM. The CDR3 extends over 15 amino acids. J was trimmed by 6 bases and V by 5 bases; bases with no gene match: 13. CDR3 residues: CASSPGGYQGREQYF. CDR3 coding DNA: TGTGCCAGCAGTCCCGGGGGGTACCAAGGCCGCGAGCAGTACTTC. The whole variable domain, filled in from reference TRBV28 and TRBJ2-7, reads DVKVTQSSRYLVKRTGEKVFLECVQDMDHENMFWYRQDPGLGLRLIYFSYDVKMKEKGDIPEGYSVSREKKERFSLILESASTNQTSMYLCASSPGGYQGREQYFGPGTRLTVT.

This chain uses TRBV28 with TRBJ1-2, with D perhaps matching TRBD1 (6 bases). This CDR3 has 15 residues. V was pared by 5 bases and J by 4 bases, with 17 bases between. Germline V gene lookup returns CDR1 MDHEN and CDR2 SYDVKM. For the CDR3, the DNA is TGTGCCAGCAGTCCTTCTACAGGGTTGAGCTATGGCTACACCTTC. It codes for CASSPSTGLSYGYTF.

This clone was counted between two and nine times. This chain links TRBV30 with TRBJ1-3, with D perhaps TRBD1 (5 bases). Germline V gene sequence: CDR1 GTSNPN, CDR2 SVGIG (reference sequence). The ends were cut back, 1 base at V and 3 bases at J, with 13 bases in the middle. This CDR3 contains 15 residues. The CDR3 nucleotides are TGTGCCTGGAGTGGAGGCGGGGGGGGTGGAAACACCATATATTTT. This sequence encodes CAWSGGGGGGNTIYF. Combining the CDR3 with reference TRBV30 and TRBJ1-3 gives the whole variable domain SQTIHQWPATLVQPVGSPLSLECTVEGTSNPNLYWYRQAAGRGLQLLFYSVGIGQISSEVPQNLSASRPQDRQFILSSKKLLLSDSGFYLCAWSGGGGGGNTIYFGEGSWLTVV.

V gene TRBV29-1 combines with J gene TRBJ2-1, with D perhaps TRBD2 (6 bases). In germline, CDR1 is SQVTM, CDR2 ANQGSEA. The ends were cut back, 5 bases at V and 10 bases at J, with 9 bases in the middle. CDR3 length equals 10 residues. The CDR3 sequence: CSVLEGEQFF. In DNA form, the CDR3 reads TGCAGCGTTTTGGAGGGGGAGCAGTTCTTC.

This clone showed up many times. The rearrangement uses TRBV7-9 and TRBJ1-3; 8 nucleotides align to TRBD1. Germline lookup yields CDR1 SEHNR and CDR2 FQNEAQ (reference sequence). The CDR3 covers 16 residues. V trimming: 5 bases; J trimming: 1 base; junction bases outside the gene matches: 7. The CDR3 loop is CASSRRTGTSGNTIYF. DNA of the CDR3: TGTGCCAGCAGCCGGCGGACAGGGACTTCTGGAAACACCATATATTTT. Based on the CDR3 plus reference TRBV7-9 and TRBJ1-3, the full variable domain is DTGVSQNPRHKITKRGQNVTFRCDPISEHNRLYWYRQTLGQGPEFLTYFQNEAQLEKSRLLSDRFSAERPKGSFSTLEIQRTEQGDSAMYLCASSRRTGTSGNTIYFGEGSWLTVV.

CDR3 bases: TGTGCCAGCAGCTTAGGACGGGCGGGGTACAATGAGCAGTTCTTC. It specifies CASSLGRAGYNEQFF. V and J are TRBV7-2 and TRBJ2-1; D perhaps matches TRBD2 (6 bases). This CDR3 is built from 15 residues. V gave up 1 base and J gave up 4 bases, with 11 bases separating them. Germline CDR1 SGHTA, CDR2 FQGNSA.

The rearrangement joins TRBV5-8 to TRBJ2-2; TRBD2 is a possible D gene (6 bases). The CDR3 runs to 16 residues. The germline V gene has CDR1 SGHTS and CDR2 YDEGEE. The V end was cut by 5 bases, the J end by 0 bases, with 14 bases between. CDR3 bases: TGTGCCAGCAGTTCATTCGGGGGTTCGAACACCGGGGAGCTGTTTTTT. As protein: CASSSFGGSNTGELFF.

The chain combines TRBV5-5 with TRBJ1-5; 9 nucleotides match TRBD1. The germline V gene encodes CDR1 SGHKS and CDR2 YYEKEE (reference sequence). This CDR3 comprises 16 residues. Trimming at V came to 4 bases and at J to 4 bases, leaving 9 bases not matched to a gene. CDR3 nucleotides: TGTGCCAGCAGCGGGGACGACAGGGGGGCGAATCAGCCCCAGCATTTT. As protein: CASSGDDRGANQPQHF.

The CDR3 loop reads CASSRGTDSPLHF. CDR3 bases: TGCGCCAGCAGCAGGGGGACCGATTCACCCCTCCACTTT. The chain is built from TRBV5-1 and TRBJ1-6; D may be TRBD1 (6 bases). The V gene lost 4 bases and the J gene lost 8 bases, with 10 bases spanning the gap. The CDR3 has 13 amino acids. Germline lookup yields CDR1 SGHRS and CDR2 YFSETQ.

This rearrangement joins TRBV30 to TRBJ1-1; 7 bases align to TRBD1. CDR1 is GTSNPN, CDR2 SVGIG, per germline (reference sequence). V trimming: 4 bases; J trimming: 3 bases; junction bases outside the gene matches: 5. The CDR3 has 13 residues. CDR3: CAWNPGTDTEAFF. CDR3 coding DNA: TGTGCCTGGAACCCCGGGACAGACACTGAAGCTTTCTTT.

The genes are TRBV28 and TRBJ1-5, with D maybe TRBD1 (5 bases). This CDR3 region has 15 residues. CDR1 and CDR2 (germline): MDHEN, SYDVKM. The V end was cut by 2 bases, the J end by 2 bases, with 10 bases between. The CDR3 sequence: CASSLRGLGNQPQHF. CDR3 bases: TGTGCCAGCAGTTTAAGGGGCCTTGGCAATCAGCCCCAGCATTTT.

This chain links TRBV4-2 with TRBJ2-1, with D unresolved. CDR3 length: 16 amino acids. Trimming cost V 0 bases and J 0 bases, with 9 bases left between them. Per germline, CDR1 LGHNA and CDR2 YNFKEQ. CDR3 bases: TGTGCCAGCAGCCAAGATGGTACAAACTCCTACAATGAGCAGTTCTTC. Protein: CASSQDGTNSYNEQFF.

This chain joins TRBV6-2 or TRBV6-3 and TRBJ2-1; weak D call: TRBD2 (5 bases). Germline values: CDR1 MNHEY, CDR2 SVGEGT. Trimming removed 2 bases from V and 0 bases from J, with 8 bases in between. There are 15 residues in the CDR3. The CDR3 spells CASSYPDFSYNEQFF. The DNA for the CDR3 is TGTGCCAGCAGTTACCCGGACTTCTCCTACAATGAGCAGTTCTTC.

DNA of the CDR3: TGCGCCAGCAGCCAAGAGTCTCCGGACAGCGTCTTCAACTATGGCTACACCTTC. Amino acid sequence: CASSQESPDSVFNYGYTF. The chain uses TRBV4-3 and TRBJ1-2, with D maybe TRBD1 (6 bases). The CDR3 runs 18 residues. Trimming stripped 0 bases from V and 2 bases from J, with 19 bases between. Germline V gene lookup returns CDR1 LGHNA and CDR2 YSLEER.

This chain uses TRBV6-4 with TRBJ2-7, with D tentatively TRBD2 (5 bases). Germline V lookup: CDR1 MRHNA, CDR2 SNTAGT. This CDR3 is built from 14 residues. The V gene lost 3 bases and the J gene lost 3 bases, with 12 bases spanning the gap. The CDR3 coding sequence is TGTGCCAGCAGTGATGCGACTAACGACTACGAGCAGTACTTC. Amino acid sequence: CASSDATNDYEQYF.

This chain connects TRBV5-1 to TRBJ2-2; 7 positions match TRBD2. The CDR3 consists of 16 residues. Germline V lookup: CDR1 SGHRS, CDR2 YFSETQ. Unmatched junction bases numbered 6, after V lost 4 bases and J lost 0 bases. The CDR3 nucleotides are TGCGCCAGCAGCGTACTAGCGTTTCCGAACACCGGGGAGCTGTTTTTT. It yields the protein CASSVLAFPNTGELFF. The full variable domain, in which reference TRBV5-1 and TRBJ2-2 provide the parts outside the CDR3, is KAGVTQTPRYLIKTRGQQVTLSCSPISGHRSVSWYQQTPGQGLQFLFEYFSETQRNKGNFPGRFSGRQFSNSRSEMNVSTLELGDSALYLCASSVLAFPNTGELFFGEGSRLTVL.

This clone was observed a single time. This chain joins TRBV2 and TRBJ2-3; D is unresolved. Germline-derived CDR1 and CDR2 are SNHLY and FYNNEI. This CDR3 has 15 amino acids. V lost 4 bases and J 0 bases, leaving 11 bases between the germline ends. CDR3 DNA: TGTGCCAGCAGTGGCGAGCGTACTAGCACAGATACGCAGTATTTT. It translates to CASSGERTSTDTQYF.

This chain connects TRBV4-1 to TRBJ1-2; a possible D gene is TRBD1 (6 bases). Trimming took off 3 bases at V and 4 bases at J, with 12 bases between the two ends. Germline V lookup: CDR1 MGHRA, CDR2 YSYEKL. The CDR3 spans 14 residues. CDR3 nucleotides: TGCGCCAGCAGCCACCTAGGACAGTTCTATGGCTACACCTTC. It encodes CASSHLGQFYGYTF.

This clone came up once. The chain joins TRBV6-5 to TRBJ2-1, with 8 bases aligning to TRBD2. J lost 2 bases, V lost 10 bases, and 4 bases had no gene match. The germline V gene encodes CDR1 MNHEY and CDR2 SVGAGI. This CDR3 has 13 residues. CDR3 protein: CATLAGPYNEQFF. For the CDR3, the DNA is TGTGCCACTCTAGCGGGTCCCTACAATGAGCAGTTCTTC.

The V call is TRBV27, the J call TRBJ1-4, with 8 positions matching TRBD1. V lost 6 bases, J lost 5 bases, and 5 bases stayed unmatched. Germline V CDR1 and CDR2: MNHEY, SMNVEV (reference sequence). This CDR3 contains 14 residues. CDR3 loop: CASRPGQANEKLFF. CDR3 nucleotide sequence: TGTGCCAGCAGACCGGGACAGGCAAATGAAAAACTGTTTTTT. Full variable domain (remainder filled in from reference TRBV27 and TRBJ1-4): EAQVTQNPRYLITVTGKKLTVTCSQNMNHEYMSWYRQDPGLGLRQIYYSMNVEVTDKGDVPEGYKVSRKEKRNFPLILESPSPNQTSLYFCASRPGQANEKLFFGSGTQLSVL.

Remarks on this clone: A junction end diverges from the germline sequence, so it may reflect a read error. The V and J genes are TRBV28 and TRBJ1-5, with D tentatively TRBD1 (6 bases). This CDR3 region has 14 residues. Germline CDR1 and CDR2: MDHEN and SYDVKM. CDR3: CASSLFNGGRANDF. DNA for the CDR3: TGTGCCAGCAGTTTATTTAATGGGGGCAGGGCGAATGATTTT.

This clone was seen a few times. V and J are TRBV5-8 and TRBJ2-7, with 7 bases that match TRBD1. Per germline, CDR1 SGHTS and CDR2 YDEGEE. This CDR3 is 14 amino acids long. V shed 2 bases, J shed 3 bases, and the junction held 5 bases outside the gene matches. The CDR3 region has the DNA TGTGCCAGCAGCTTTCGGACAGGAGGCTACGAGCAGTACTTC. It translates to CASSFRTGGYEQYF.